Included here is one T cell receptor beta chain sequence, with context. The source of the sample is a study of T-cell reconstitution after alpha-beta-depleted transplantation in children. Unique molecular identifiers were built into the TCRbeta library. A single record per CDR3 protein comes from TCRdb applying MiXCR to the PCR reads. The table shows about 610,000 distinct CDR3 sequences, with roughly 10% occurring only once. The CDR3 is made up of 16 amino acids. Between the trimmed V and J ends, which lost 4 bases and 2 bases, there was a span of 14 bases. CDR1 and CDR2 (germline): KGHDR, SFDVKD. The sequencing here drew on PBMCs from the stem cell graft donor, taken from the stem cell graft. The chain has TRBV24-1 and TRBJ2-1; D is uncertain. This clonotype originated in a human donor who donated a stem cell graft to a child with acute myeloid leukemia. CDR3: CATSDPTPRPYNEQFF. CDR3 nucleotides: TGTGCCACCAGTGACCCGACTCCCCGGCCCTACAATGAGCAGTTCTTC.